This T cell receptor (beta chain) is drawn from a study of PD-L1 blockade in urothelial cancer. Overall study context: Bladder-origin urothelial cancer in males covered most of the roughly 29 patients. Prior chemotherapy ranged from 0 to 3 regimens per patient.

Looked up from germline, CDR1 is MDHEN and CDR2 is SYDVKM. The CDR3 extends over 16 amino acids. V lost 5 bases, J lost 6 bases, and 13 bases stayed unmatched. Time point meaning: pretreatment peripheral blood. Sample numbers ranged from 1 to 8 per patient, encompassing pretreatment and on-treatment collections. Method: immunoSEQ multiplex PCR; TCRdb's copy keeps in-frame clones and lacks some. Here the sample spans around 100,000 clones, about nine tenths being singletons. Specimen: PBMCs, collected around atezolizumab (anti-PD-L1) treatment. The V gene is TRBV28, the J gene TRBJ2-7; TRBD2 agrees at 10 bases. The TCR was taken from a man between 60 and 75 years old with urothelial cancer. DNA of the CDR3: TGTGCCAGCAGTCTCTACCTAGCGGGAGCTCGTGGCGAGCAGTACTTC. Translating it yields CASSLYLAGARGEQYF.